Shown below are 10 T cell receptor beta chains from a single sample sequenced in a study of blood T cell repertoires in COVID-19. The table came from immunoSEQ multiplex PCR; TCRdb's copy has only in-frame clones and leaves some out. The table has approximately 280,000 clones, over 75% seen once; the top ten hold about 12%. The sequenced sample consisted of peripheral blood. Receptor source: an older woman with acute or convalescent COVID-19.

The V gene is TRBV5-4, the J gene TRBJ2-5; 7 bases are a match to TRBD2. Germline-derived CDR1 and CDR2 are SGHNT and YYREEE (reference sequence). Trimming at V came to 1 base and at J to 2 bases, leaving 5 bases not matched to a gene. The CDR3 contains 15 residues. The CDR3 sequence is CASSLTSENQETQYF. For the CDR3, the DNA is TGTGCCAGCAGCTTGACTAGCGAGAATCAAGAGACCCAGTACTTC.

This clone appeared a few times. The CDR3 region has the DNA TGTGCCAGCAGCTCCGGGACAGCGTTCCAAGAGACCCAGTACTTC. Residues: CASSSGTAFQETQYF. The chain couples TRBV7-9 to TRBJ2-5; 7 bases are shared with TRBD1. The junction had 6 bases not matched to a gene; V was cut back by 4 bases and J by 1 base. Germline assignment: CDR1 SEHNR and CDR2 FQNEAQ (reference sequence). This CDR3 has 15 amino acids. The variable domain in full, with the rest retrieved from reference TRBV7-9 and TRBJ2-5, is DTGVSQNPRHKITKRGQNVTFRCDPISEHNRLYWYRQTLGQGPEFLTYFQNEAQLEKSRLLSDRFSAERPKGSFSTLEIQRTEQGDSAMYLCASSSGTAFQETQYFGPGTRLLVL.

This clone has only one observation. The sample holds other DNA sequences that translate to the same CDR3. The CDR3 reads CASSLGLYNEQFF. In DNA form, the CDR3 reads TGTGCCAGCAGCTTAGGACTGTACAATGAGCAGTTCTTC. This chain joins TRBV7-2 and TRBJ2-1; no clear D. V lost 1 base and J 4 bases, leaving 5 bases between the germline ends. The CDR3 is made up of 13 amino acids. The V gene's germline CDR1 is SGHTA and CDR2 FQGNSA.

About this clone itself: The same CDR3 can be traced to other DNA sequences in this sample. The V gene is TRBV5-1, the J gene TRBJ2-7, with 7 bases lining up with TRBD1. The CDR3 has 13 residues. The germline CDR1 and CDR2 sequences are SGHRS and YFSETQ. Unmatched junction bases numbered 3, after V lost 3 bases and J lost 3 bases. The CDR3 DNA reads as TGCGCCAGCAGCTCGACAGGGAACTACGAGCAGTACTTC. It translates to CASSSTGNYEQYF.

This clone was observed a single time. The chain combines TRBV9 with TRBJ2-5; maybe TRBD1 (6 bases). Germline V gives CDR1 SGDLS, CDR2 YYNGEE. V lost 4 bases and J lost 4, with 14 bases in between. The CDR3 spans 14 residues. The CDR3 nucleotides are TGTGCCAGCAGCCCGAGTCAGGGGCCAGAGACCCAGTACTTC. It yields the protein CASSPSQGPETQYF.

The CDR3 DNA reads TGTGCCAGCTCACCACTAAACCAGCAGGACAGCACCGGGGAGCTGTTTTTT. Translation: CASSPLNQQDSTGELFF. V and J are TRBV18 and TRBJ2-2; D possibly corresponds to TRBD1 (6 bases). Germline values: CDR1 KGHSH, CDR2 LQKENI. The CDR3 spans 17 residues. Deletions cut 1 base from V and 4 bases from J, with 16 bases between.

The CDR3 sequence: CSVERRLAPRGGYTF. CDR3 nucleotides: TGCAGCGTTGAACGGAGATTAGCCCCGAGAGGCGGCTACACCTTC. This chain uses TRBV29-1 with TRBJ1-2; D not certain. The CDR3 loop spans 15 amino acids. CDR1 and CDR2 (germline): SQVTM, ANQGSEA. Trimming cost V 2 bases and J 8 bases, with 21 bases left between them.

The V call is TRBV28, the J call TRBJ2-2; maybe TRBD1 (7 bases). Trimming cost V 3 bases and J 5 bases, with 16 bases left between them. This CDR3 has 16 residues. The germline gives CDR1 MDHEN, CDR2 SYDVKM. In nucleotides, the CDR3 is TGTGCCAGCAGTTTCCCTGGCAGGGGGGAGACCGGGGAGCTGTTTTTT. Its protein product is CASSFPGRGETGELFF. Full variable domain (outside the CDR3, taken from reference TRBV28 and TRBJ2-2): DVKVTQSSRYLVKRTGEKVFLECVQDMDHENMFWYRQDPGLGLRLIYFSYDVKMKEKGDIPEGYSVSREKKERFSLILESASTNQTSMYLCASSFPGRGETGELFFGEGSRLTVL.

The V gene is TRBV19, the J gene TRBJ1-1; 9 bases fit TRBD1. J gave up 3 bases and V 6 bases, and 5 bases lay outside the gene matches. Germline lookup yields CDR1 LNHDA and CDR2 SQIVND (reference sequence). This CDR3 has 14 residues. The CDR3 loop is CASSLQGADTEAFF. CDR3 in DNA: TGTGCCAGTAGCTTACAGGGGGCCGACACTGAAGCTTTCTTT.

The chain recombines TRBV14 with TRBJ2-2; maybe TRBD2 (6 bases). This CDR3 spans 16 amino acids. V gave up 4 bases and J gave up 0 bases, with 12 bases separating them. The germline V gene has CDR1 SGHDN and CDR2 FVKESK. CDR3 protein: CASSPPGATNTGELFF. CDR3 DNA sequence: TGTGCCAGCAGCCCCCCGGGAGCCACGAACACCGGGGAGCTGTTTTTT.